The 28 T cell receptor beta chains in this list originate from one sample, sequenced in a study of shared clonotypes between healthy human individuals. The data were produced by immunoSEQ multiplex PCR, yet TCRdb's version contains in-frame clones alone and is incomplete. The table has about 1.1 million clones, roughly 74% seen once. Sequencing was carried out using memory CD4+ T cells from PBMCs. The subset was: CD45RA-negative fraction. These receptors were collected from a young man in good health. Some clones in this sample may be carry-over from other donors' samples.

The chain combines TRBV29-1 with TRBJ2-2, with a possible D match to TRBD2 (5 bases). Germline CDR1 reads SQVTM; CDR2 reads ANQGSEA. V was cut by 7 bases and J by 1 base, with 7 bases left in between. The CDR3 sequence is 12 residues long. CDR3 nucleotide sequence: TGCAGCGGTCGGGGGAACACCGGGGAGCTGTTTTTT. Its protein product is CSGRGNTGELFF.

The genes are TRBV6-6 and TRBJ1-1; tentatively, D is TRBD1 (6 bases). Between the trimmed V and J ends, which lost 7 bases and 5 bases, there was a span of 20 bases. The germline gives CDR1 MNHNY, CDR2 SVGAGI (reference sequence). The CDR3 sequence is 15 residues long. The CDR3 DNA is TGTGCCAGCACACTGGGGGGGGCCGACGGGACTGAAGCTTTCTTT. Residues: CASTLGGADGTEAFF.

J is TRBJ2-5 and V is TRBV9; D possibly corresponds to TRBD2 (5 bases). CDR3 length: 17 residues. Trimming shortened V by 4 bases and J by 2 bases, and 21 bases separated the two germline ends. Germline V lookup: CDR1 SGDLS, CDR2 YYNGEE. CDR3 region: CASSPGLRQYLQETQYF. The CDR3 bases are TGTGCCAGCAGCCCCGGACTGCGCCAATACCTGCAAGAGACCCAGTACTTC. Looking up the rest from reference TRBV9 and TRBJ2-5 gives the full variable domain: DSGVTQTPKHLITATGQRVTLRCSPRSGDLSVYWYQQSLDQGLQFLIQYYNGEERAKGNILERFSAQQFPDLHSELNLSSLELGDSALYFCASSPGLRQYLQETQYFGPGTRLLVL.

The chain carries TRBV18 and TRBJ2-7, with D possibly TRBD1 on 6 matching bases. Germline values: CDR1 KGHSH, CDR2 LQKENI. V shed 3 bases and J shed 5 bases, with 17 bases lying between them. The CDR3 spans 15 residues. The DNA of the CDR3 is TGTGCCAGCTCACCTAGCAGGGGTATCTTCCACGAGCAGTACTTC. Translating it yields CASSPSRGIFHEQYF.

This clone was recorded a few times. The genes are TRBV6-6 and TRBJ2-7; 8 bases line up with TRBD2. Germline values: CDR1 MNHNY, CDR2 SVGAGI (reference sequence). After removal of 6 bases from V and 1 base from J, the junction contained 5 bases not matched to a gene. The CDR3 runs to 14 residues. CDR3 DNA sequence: TGTGCCAGCAGGGACCTAGCGGGTTCCTACGAGCAGTACTTC. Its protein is CASRDLAGSYEQYF.

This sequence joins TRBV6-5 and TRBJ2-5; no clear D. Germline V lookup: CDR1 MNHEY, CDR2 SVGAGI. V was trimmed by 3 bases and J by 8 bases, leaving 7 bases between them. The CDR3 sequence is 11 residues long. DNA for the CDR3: TGTGCCAGCAGTTATTTTGGAACCCAGTACTTC. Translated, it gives CASSYFGTQYF.

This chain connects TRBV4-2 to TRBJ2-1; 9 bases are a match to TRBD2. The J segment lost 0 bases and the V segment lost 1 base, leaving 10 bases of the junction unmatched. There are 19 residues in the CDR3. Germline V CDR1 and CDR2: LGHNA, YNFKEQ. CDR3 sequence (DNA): TGTGCCAGCAGCCAAGGGGGGCTAGCGGGATTGGTCTCCTACAATGAGCAGTTCTTC. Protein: CASSQGGLAGLVSYNEQFF.

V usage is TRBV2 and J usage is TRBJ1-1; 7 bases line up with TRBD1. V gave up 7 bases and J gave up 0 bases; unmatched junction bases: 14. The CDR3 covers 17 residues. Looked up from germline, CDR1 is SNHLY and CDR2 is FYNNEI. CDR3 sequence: CASTPGLGQRMNTEAFF. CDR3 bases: TGTGCCAGCACCCCCGGCTTGGGACAGAGGATGAACACTGAAGCTTTCTTT.

The CDR3 region has the DNA TGTGCCACTCTCTGGGGCGGGACTAGCGGGAGGGCCACCAATGAGCAGTTCTTC. This codes for CATLWGGTSGRATNEQFF. The chain recombines TRBV30 with TRBJ2-1, with 16 positions matching TRBD2. Trimming cost V 8 bases and J 6 bases; bases outside gene matches: 16. The CDR3 totals 18 residues. Germline assignment: CDR1 GTSNPN and CDR2 SVGIG (reference sequence).

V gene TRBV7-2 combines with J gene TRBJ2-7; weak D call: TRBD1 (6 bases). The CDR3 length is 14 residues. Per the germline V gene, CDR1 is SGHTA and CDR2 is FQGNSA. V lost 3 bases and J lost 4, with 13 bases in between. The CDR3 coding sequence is TGTGCCAGCAGCTTTTTGCACAGGGAATACGAGCAGTACTTC. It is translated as CASSFLHREYEQYF.

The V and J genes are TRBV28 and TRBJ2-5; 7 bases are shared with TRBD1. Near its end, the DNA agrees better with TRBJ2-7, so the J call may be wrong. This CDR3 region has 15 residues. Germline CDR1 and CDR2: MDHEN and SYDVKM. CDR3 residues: CASSSGTAHSYEQYF. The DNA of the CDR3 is TGTGCCAGCAGTTCAGGGACAGCTCACTCCTACGAGCAGTACTTC.

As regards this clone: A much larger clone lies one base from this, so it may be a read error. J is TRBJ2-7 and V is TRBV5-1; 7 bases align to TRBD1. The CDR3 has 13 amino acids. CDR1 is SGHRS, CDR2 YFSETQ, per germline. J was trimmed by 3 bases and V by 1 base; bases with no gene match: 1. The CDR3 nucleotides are TGCGCCAGCAGCTTGTACAGGGGCTACGAGCAGTACTTC. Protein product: CASSLYRGYEQYF.

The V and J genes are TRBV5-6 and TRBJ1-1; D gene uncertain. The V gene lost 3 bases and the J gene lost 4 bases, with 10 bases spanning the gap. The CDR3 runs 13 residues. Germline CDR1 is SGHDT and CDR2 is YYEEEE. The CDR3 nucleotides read TGTGCCAGCAGCTCCGGTAGGAGCACTGAAGCTTTCTTT. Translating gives CASSSGRSTEAFF.

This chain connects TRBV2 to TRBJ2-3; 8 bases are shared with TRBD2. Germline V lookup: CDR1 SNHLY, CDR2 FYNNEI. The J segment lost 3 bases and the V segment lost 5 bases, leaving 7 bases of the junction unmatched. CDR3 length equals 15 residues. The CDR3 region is CASSFGRAETDTQYF. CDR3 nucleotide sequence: TGTGCCAGCAGTTTCGGGAGGGCCGAGACAGATACGCAGTATTTT. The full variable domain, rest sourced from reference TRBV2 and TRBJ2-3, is EPEVTQTPSHQVTQMGQEVILRCVPISNHLYFYWYRQILGQKVEFLVSFYNNEISEKSEIFDDQFSVERPDGSNFTLKIRSTKLEDSAMYFCASSFGRAETDTQYFGPGTRLTVL.

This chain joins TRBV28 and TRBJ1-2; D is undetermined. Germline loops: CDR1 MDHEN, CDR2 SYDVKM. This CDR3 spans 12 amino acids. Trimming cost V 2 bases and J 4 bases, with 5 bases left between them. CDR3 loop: CASSLDPYGYTF. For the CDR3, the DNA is TGTGCCAGCAGTTTAGACCCCTATGGCTACACCTTC.

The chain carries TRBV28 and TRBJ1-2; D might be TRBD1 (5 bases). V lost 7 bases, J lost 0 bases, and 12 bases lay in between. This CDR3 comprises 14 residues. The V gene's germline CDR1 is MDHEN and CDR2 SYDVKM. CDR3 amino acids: CASKWGSANYGYTF. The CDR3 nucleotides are TGTGCCAGCAAGTGGGGGTCAGCTAACTATGGCTACACCTTC.

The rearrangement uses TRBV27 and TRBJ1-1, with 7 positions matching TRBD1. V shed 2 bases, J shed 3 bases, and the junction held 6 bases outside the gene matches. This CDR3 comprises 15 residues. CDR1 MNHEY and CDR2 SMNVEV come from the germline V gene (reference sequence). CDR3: CASSLEGAGYTEAFF. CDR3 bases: TGTGCCAGCAGTTTAGAGGGGGCTGGTTACACTGAAGCTTTCTTT.

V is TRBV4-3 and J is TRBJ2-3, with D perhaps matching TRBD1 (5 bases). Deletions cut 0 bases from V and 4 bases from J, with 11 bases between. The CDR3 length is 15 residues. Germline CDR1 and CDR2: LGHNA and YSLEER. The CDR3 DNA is TGCGCCAGCAGCCAAGAGGGGCGAGGACCAGATACGCAGTATTTT. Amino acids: CASSQEGRGPDTQYF.

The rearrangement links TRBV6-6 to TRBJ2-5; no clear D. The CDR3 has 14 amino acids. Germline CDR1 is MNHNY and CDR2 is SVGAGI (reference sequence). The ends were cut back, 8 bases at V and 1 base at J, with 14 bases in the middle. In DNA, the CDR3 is TGTGCCAGCCGAGCAACTCGGTCCCAAGAGACCCAGTACTTC. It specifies CASRATRSQETQYF.

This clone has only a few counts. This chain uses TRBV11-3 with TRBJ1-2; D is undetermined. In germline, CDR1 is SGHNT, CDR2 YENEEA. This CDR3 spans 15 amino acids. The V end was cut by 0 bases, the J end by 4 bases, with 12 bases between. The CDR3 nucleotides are TGTGCCAGCAGCTTAGATCGCCGGCGGAGCTATGGCTACACCTTC. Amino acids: CASSLDRRRSYGYTF.

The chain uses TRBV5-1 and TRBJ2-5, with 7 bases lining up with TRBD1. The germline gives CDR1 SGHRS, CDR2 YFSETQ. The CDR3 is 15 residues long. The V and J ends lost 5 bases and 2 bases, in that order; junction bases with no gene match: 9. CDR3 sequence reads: CASSLSGTVQETQYF. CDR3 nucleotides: TGCGCCAGCAGTCTATCCGGGACAGTACAAGAGACCCAGTACTTC.

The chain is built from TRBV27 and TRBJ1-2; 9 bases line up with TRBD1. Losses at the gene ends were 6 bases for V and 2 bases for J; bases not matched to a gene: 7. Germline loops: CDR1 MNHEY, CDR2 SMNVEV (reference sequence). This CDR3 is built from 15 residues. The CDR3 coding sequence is TGTGCCAGCAGCGCCCCCGGGACAGGGAACTATGGCTACACCTTC. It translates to CASSAPGTGNYGYTF.

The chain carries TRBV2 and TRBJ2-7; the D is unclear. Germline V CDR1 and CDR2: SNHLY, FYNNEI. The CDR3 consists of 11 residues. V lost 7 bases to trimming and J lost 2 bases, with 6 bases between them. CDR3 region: CASTPAYEQYF. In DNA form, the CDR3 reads TGTGCCAGCACTCCTGCCTACGAGCAGTACTTC.

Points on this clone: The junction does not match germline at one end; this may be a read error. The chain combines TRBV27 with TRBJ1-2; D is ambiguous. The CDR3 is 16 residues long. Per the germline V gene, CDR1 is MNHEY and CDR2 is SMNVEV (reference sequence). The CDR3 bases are TGTGCCAGCAGTTTATCGATAAGAGGGCAGAACTGTGGCTACACCTTC. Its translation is CASSLSIRGQNCGYTF.

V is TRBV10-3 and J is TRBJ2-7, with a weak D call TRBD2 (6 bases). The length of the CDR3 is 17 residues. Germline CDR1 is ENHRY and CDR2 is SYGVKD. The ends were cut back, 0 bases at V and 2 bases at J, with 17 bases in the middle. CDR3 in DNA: TGTGCCATCAGTGAGTCGGGGAGGTCTAGTTCAGCCTACGAGCAGTACTTC. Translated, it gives CAISESGRSSSAYEQYF.

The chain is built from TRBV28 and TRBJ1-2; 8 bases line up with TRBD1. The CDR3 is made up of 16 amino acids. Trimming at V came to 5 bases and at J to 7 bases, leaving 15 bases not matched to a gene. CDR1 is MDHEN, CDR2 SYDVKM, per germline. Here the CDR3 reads CASSTGTGAVRGGYTF. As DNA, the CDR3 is TGTGCCAGCAGTACCGGGACAGGTGCCGTCAGGGGTGGCTACACCTTC.

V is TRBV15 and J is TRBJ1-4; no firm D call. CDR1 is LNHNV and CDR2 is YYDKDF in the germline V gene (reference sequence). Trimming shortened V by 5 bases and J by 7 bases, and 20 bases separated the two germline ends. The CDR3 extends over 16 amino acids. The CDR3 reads CATSPLGAMAGEKLFF. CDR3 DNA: TGTGCCACCAGCCCCCTCGGTGCAATGGCGGGTGAAAAACTGTTTTTT.

For the CDR3, the DNA is TGTGCCAGCAGCTTAGTAACGGGACATCTGTACTTC. This encodes CASSLVTGHLYF. The chain is built from TRBV7-9 and TRBJ2-7; tentative D call: TRBD1 (6 bases). Germline CDR1 is SEHNR and CDR2 is FQNEAQ (reference sequence). Trimming stripped 1 base from V and 12 bases from J, with 13 bases between. The CDR3 has 12 amino acids.